Sequencing of this TCR beta chain was carried out in a study of cytomegalovirus exposure and HLA in healthy donors. This CDR3 spans 13 amino acids. Trimming took off 0 bases at V and 10 bases at J, with 11 bases between the two ends. Germline values: CDR1 SGHTS, CDR2 YDEGEE. The PCR made use of 60 Vbeta and 13 Jbeta primers. The protocol was immunoSEQ multiplex PCR, while the TCRdb copy is restricted to in-frame clones and leaves out a portion. In the table there are 150,000 to 200,000 clones, more than 75% of which are singletons. As to this clone: Its antigen remains unidentified.

Study-wide results and limits: Most TCR sequences were rare, but some public TCRs occurred in many donors. Available immune exposure information was restricted to CMV serostatus only. Near-uniform donor sequencing depth was presumed by presence/absence analyses.

Those who donated were healthy bone marrow donors. Sequenced: PBMCs. The clonotype was recovered from a young woman in good health and CMV-seronegative. This chain connects TRBV5-8 to TRBJ2-1; weak D call: TRBD1 (5 bases). The CDR3 loop is CASSLGWGKEQFF. The CDR3 DNA reads as TGTGCCAGCAGCTTGGGCTGGGGCAAGGAGCAGTTCTTC.